This TCR beta chain was recovered during a study of blood T cell repertoires in COVID-19. Across the whole study: From T cells, B-cell-depleted T cells, or PBMCs came the material, which was cDNA or gDNA.

The CDR3 consists of 14 residues. Per germline, CDR1 SGHNT and CDR2 YYREEE (reference sequence). The J segment lost 8 bases and the V segment lost 4 bases, leaving 7 bases of the junction unmatched. TCRdb's copy holds only in-frame clones and misses some; the assay was immunoSEQ multiplex PCR. The profile shows about 220,000 clones, around 82% of them singletons. The chain joins TRBV5-4 to TRBJ1-4, with 8 bases identical to TRBD1. Input material: peripheral blood. The receptor's source is a woman aged 60-75 years with acute or convalescent COVID-19. CDR3 loop: CASSTGTGREKLFF. Here the CDR3 DNA reads TGTGCCAGCAGCACCGGGACAGGTCGGGAAAAACTGTTTTTT.